Following are 30 T cell receptor beta chains from one sample sequenced in a study of response to subunit inactivated influenza vaccine. A single record per CDR3 protein comes from TCRdb applying MiXCR to the RT-PCR reads. The sample has 550,000 to 800,000 distinct CDR3 sequences, around 14% seen once. This specimen was PBMCs from blood, taken 11 to 12 days after vaccination. All receptors come from a man aged 45-65 years who received an inactivated influenza vaccine.

The chain carries TRBV2 and TRBJ1-1; 7 nucleotides match TRBD1. The CDR3 has 13 amino acids. With V trimmed by 6 bases and J by 0 bases, 1 base remained unmatched. Germline CDR1 and CDR2: SNHLY and FYNNEI. The chain's CDR3 is CASRTGLNTEAFF. The CDR3 region has the DNA TGTGCCAGCAGGACAGGGTTGAACACTGAAGCTTTCTTT.

The V gene is TRBV29-1, the J gene TRBJ2-3; 9 bases match TRBD1. Germline CDR1 reads SQVTM; CDR2 reads ANQGSEA. Trimming removed 4 bases from V and 0 bases from J; junction bases left unmatched: 2. The CDR3 is 14 residues long. CDR3 region: CSVGQGGSTDTQYF. The CDR3 bases are TGCAGCGTTGGACAGGGGGGTAGCACAGATACGCAGTATTTT.

The chain recombines TRBV2 with TRBJ2-2; D remains unclear. The CDR3 totals 13 residues. Looked up from germline, CDR1 is SNHLY and CDR2 is FYNNEI. V lost 5 bases to trimming and J lost 1 base, with 5 bases between them. The CDR3 DNA is TGTGCCAGCAGTCACGTGAACACCGGGGAGCTGTTTTTT. It translates to CASSHVNTGELFF. Full variable domain (remainder filled in from reference TRBV2 and TRBJ2-2): EPEVTQTPSHQVTQMGQEVILRCVPISNHLYFYWYRQILGQKVEFLVSFYNNEISEKSEIFDDQFSVERPDGSNFTLKIRSTKLEDSAMYFCASSHVNTGELFFGEGSRLTVL.

This clonotype was found a few times. The chain employs TRBV4-2 and TRBJ2-2; D unresolved. The CDR3 covers 14 residues. Germline V gene data show CDR1 as LGHNA and CDR2 as YNFKEQ. The V and J ends lost 3 bases and 4 bases respectively, with 9 bases between them. The CDR3 DNA reads as TGTGCCAGCAGCCATGGGCAGCTCACCGGGGAGCTGTTTTTT. Protein sequence: CASSHGQLTGELFF.

This chain links TRBV12-3 or TRBV12-4 with TRBJ2-1; 7 bases agree with TRBD1. V shed 3 bases, J shed 7 bases, and the junction held 9 bases outside the gene matches. The CDR3 sequence is 15 residues long. The CDR3 sequence is CASSFSQARGNEQFF. The CDR3 DNA reads as TGTGCCAGCAGTTTCAGCCAGGCCAGGGGGAATGAGCAGTTCTTC.

This clonotype has a handful of counts. The chain recombines TRBV18 with TRBJ2-1; 9 bases line up with TRBD2. Germline assignment: CDR1 KGHSH and CDR2 LQKENI. The CDR3 is 17 amino acids. V was clipped by 3 bases and J by 8 bases; unmatched bases: 14. CDR3 nucleotide sequence: TGTGCCAGCTCACCCCGGTTAGCGGGAGTTCCTCTCCATGAGCAGTTCTTC. Protein product: CASSPRLAGVPLHEQFF.

In this sample, this clonotype turned up a few times. The V and J genes are TRBV10-1 and TRBJ2-3, with 11 bases aligning to TRBD2. The germline V gene has CDR1 WNHNN and CDR2 SYGVQD (reference sequence). There are 14 residues in the CDR3. The V and J ends lost 6 bases and 5 bases, in that order; junction bases with no gene match: 4. CDR3 protein: CASSLAGGVDTQYF. CDR3 DNA sequence: TGCGCCAGCAGCCTAGCGGGGGGCGTAGATACGCAGTATTTT.

Turning to this clonotype: Its ends do not fully match the called genes, so a read error is possible. The chain combines TRBV12-3 or TRBV12-4 with TRBJ2-3; D possibly uses TRBD1 or TRBD2 (6 bases each). The CDR3 has 15 residues. The CDR3 protein is CASSLWGTRTDTQFF. DNA for the CDR3: TGTGCCAGCAGTTTGTGGGGGACTCGGACAGATACGCAGTTTTTT.

The V gene is TRBV4-2, the J gene TRBJ1-4, with 8 bases lining up with TRBD1. V was clipped by 0 bases and J by 5 bases; unmatched bases: 8. The CDR3 has 17 amino acids. CDR1 is LGHNA and CDR2 is YNFKEQ in the germline V gene. The CDR3 DNA sequence: TGTGCCAGCAGCCAAGATTGGGGGACAGGAGCAAATGAAAAACTGTTTTTT. As protein: CASSQDWGTGANEKLFF.

The count of this clonotype is one. The chain has TRBV28 and TRBJ2-1; 7 nucleotides agree with TRBD1. The germline V gene encodes CDR1 MDHEN and CDR2 SYDVKM. After removal of 4 bases from V and 12 bases from J, the junction contained 15 bases not matched to a gene. This CDR3 spans 15 amino acids. CDR3 loop: CASSSPGTVTMTQFF. DNA of the CDR3: TGTGCCAGCAGTTCCCCCGGGACAGTAACAATGACGCAGTTCTTC.

This clonotype was detected a few times. V gene TRBV12-3 or TRBV12-4 combines with J gene TRBJ1-4; weak D call: TRBD1 (5 bases). The CDR3 runs to 14 residues. Trimming pared 6 bases from V and 1 base from J, leaving 9 bases between. This CDR3 is CASRKTVTNEKLFF. CDR3 DNA sequence: TGTGCCAGCAGGAAGACAGTAACTAATGAAAAACTGTTTTTT.

This clonotype was counted ten times or more. The chain combines TRBV10-3 with TRBJ2-2; TRBD2 aligns across 16 bases. V lost 2 bases and J lost 7; bases outside the gene matches: 7. Germline V CDR1 and CDR2: ENHRY, SYGVKD. There are 18 residues in the CDR3. The CDR3 DNA sequence: TGTGCCATCAGTGAGCCGGGACTAGCGGGAGGGGCCCGCGGGGAGCTGTTTTTT. This codes for CAISEPGLAGGARGELFF.

This clonotype was seen at least ten times. The gene calls are TRBV7-9 and TRBJ2-7; 12 bases agree with TRBD2. The CDR3 consists of 16 residues. V shed 4 bases and J 0 bases; nucleotides not matched to a gene: 4. Per the germline V gene, CDR1 is SEHNR and CDR2 is FQNEAQ (reference sequence). In DNA form, the CDR3 reads TGTGCCAGCAGCTCCCTAGCGGGGGGGAGCTCCTACGAGCAGTACTTC. Translating it yields CASSSLAGGSSYEQYF.

This clonotype has just a few counts. This chain uses TRBV29-1 with TRBJ1-3; the D gene is possibly TRBD1 (5 bases). Germline V gene data show CDR1 as SQVTM and CDR2 as ANQGSEA. This CDR3 contains 13 residues. V dropped 4 bases and J dropped 0 bases, with 7 bases sitting between them. The CDR3 spells CSVATVSGNTIYF. The CDR3 DNA is TGCAGCGTTGCGACAGTCTCTGGAAACACCATATATTTT.

The chain joins TRBV19 to TRBJ2-3, with D unresolved. This CDR3 is 13 amino acids long. V lost 7 bases to trimming and J lost 2 bases, with 10 bases between them. Germline CDR1 is LNHDA and CDR2 is SQIVND (reference sequence). Written as DNA, the CDR3 is TGTGCCAGTACGGACGGGTACACAGATACGCAGTATTTT. This translates into CASTDGYTDTQYF. The whole variable domain, remainder taken from reference TRBV19 and TRBJ2-3, is DGGITQSPKYLFRKEGQNVTLSCEQNLNHDAMYWYRQDPGQGLRLIYYSQIVNDFQKGDIAEGYSVSREKKESFPLTVTSAQKNPTAFYLCASTDGYTDTQYFGPGTRLTVL.

This clonotype was detected many times. The rearrangement uses TRBV5-5 and TRBJ2-5; D gene uncertain. Germline V gene lookup returns CDR1 SGHKS and CDR2 YYEKEE (reference sequence). Between the trimmed V and J ends, which lost 2 bases and 3 bases, there was a span of 14 bases. This CDR3 contains 15 residues. The CDR3 spells CASSFGPMVEETQYF. The CDR3 bases are TGTGCCAGCAGCTTCGGGCCCATGGTAGAAGAGACCCAGTACTTC.

This clonotype has more than one count but fewer than ten. The genes are TRBV15 and TRBJ2-5, with a tentative D call TRBD2 (5 bases). The germline CDR1 and CDR2 sequences are LNHNV and YYDKDF (reference sequence). This CDR3 region has 15 residues. The germline V and J ends were trimmed by 0 bases and 5 bases, with 13 bases remaining between them. CDR3 region: CATSRDSGMRETQYF. Written as DNA, the CDR3 is TGTGCCACCAGCAGAGATTCGGGGATGAGGGAGACCCAGTACTTC.

This clonotype came up a few times. V usage is TRBV7-2 and J usage is TRBJ2-5, with TRBD2 matching over 11 bases. CDR1 is SGHTA, CDR2 FQGNSA, per germline. With V trimmed by 5 bases and J by 2 bases, 7 bases remained unmatched. The CDR3 covers 16 residues. The CDR3: CASSTRIAGGQETQYF. CDR3 sequence (DNA): TGTGCCAGCAGCACCCGAATAGCGGGAGGGCAAGAGACCCAGTACTTC.

The gene calls are TRBV12-3 or TRBV12-4 and TRBJ1-1, with D hard to call. V shed 5 bases and J shed 0 bases, with 7 bases lying between them. The CDR3 extends over 13 amino acids. CDR3 bases: TGTGCCAGCAGTCCTTTGATGAACACTGAAGCTTTCTTT. Encoded protein: CASSPLMNTEAFF.

At least ten counts were recorded for this clonotype. The chain employs TRBV10-3 and TRBJ2-5; D unclear. Germline CDR1 is ENHRY and CDR2 is SYGVKD. With 4 bases removed from V and 5 bases from J, the gap between germline ends came to 14 bases. This CDR3 spans 14 amino acids. The CDR3 coding sequence is TGTGCCATCAGTGGGCTGGGCCATCGGGAGACCCAGTACTTC. Amino acids: CAISGLGHRETQYF.

This clonotype was picked up a small number of times. J is TRBJ1-3 and V is TRBV7-9; D is uncertain. Germline V gives CDR1 SEHNR, CDR2 FQNEAQ (reference sequence). V dropped 0 bases and J dropped 0 bases, with 9 bases sitting between them. The CDR3 spans 16 residues. In nucleotides, the CDR3 is TGTGCCAGCAGCTTAGCCGGGGTAAACTCTGGAAACACCATATATTTT. It translates to CASSLAGVNSGNTIYF. Based on the CDR3 plus reference TRBV7-9 and TRBJ1-3, the full variable domain is DTGVSQNPRHKITKRGQNVTFRCDPISEHNRLYWYRQTLGQGPEFLTYFQNEAQLEKSRLLSDRFSAERPKGSFSTLEIQRTEQGDSAMYLCASSLAGVNSGNTIYFGEGSWLTVV.

The rearrangement links TRBV24-1 to TRBJ2-1; the match to TRBD2 covers 9 bases. This CDR3 has 15 amino acids. Losses at the gene ends were 4 bases for V and 8 bases for J; bases not matched to a gene: 8. The germline V gene has CDR1 KGHDR and CDR2 SFDVKD. The CDR3 is CATSDPLAGHYEQFF. The CDR3 coding sequence is TGTGCCACCAGTGACCCTCTAGCGGGACACTATGAGCAGTTCTTC.

The chain joins TRBV12-3 or TRBV12-4 to TRBJ1-5, with D unresolved. The length of the CDR3 is 16 residues. Trimming cost V 4 bases and J 2 bases, with 15 bases left between them. The CDR3 sequence is CASSSGQLRGNQPQHF. CDR3 sequence (DNA): TGTGCCAGCAGTTCTGGGCAGCTACGTGGCAATCAGCCCCAGCATTTT.

This chain connects TRBV20-1 to TRBJ2-5, with TRBD1 matching 9 bases. The CDR3 loop spans 12 amino acids. CDR1 and CDR2 from the germline V gene are DFQATT and SNEGSKA (reference sequence). The J segment lost 4 bases and the V segment lost 5 bases, leaving 2 bases of the junction unmatched. In nucleotides, the CDR3 is TGCAGTGCTCCGGACAGGGGAGAGACCCAGTACTTC. This codes for CSAPDRGETQYF.

This clonotype was counted once. The chain joins TRBV20-1 to TRBJ2-5, with TRBD2 matching 9 bases. The CDR3 contains 15 residues. V shed 5 bases and J 7 bases; nucleotides not matched to a gene: 14. The germline V gene encodes CDR1 DFQATT and CDR2 SNEGSKA (reference sequence). In DNA, the CDR3 is TGCAGTGCTCCTACTAGCGGGTGGGGCAGCTGGACCCAGTACTTC. It yields the protein CSAPTSGWGSWTQYF.

The rearrangement links TRBV20-1 to TRBJ1-5; 9 nucleotides match TRBD1. Germline V CDR1 and CDR2: DFQATT, SNEGSKA (reference sequence). The trim removed 3 bases at V and 1 base at J, leaving 19 bases unmatched. The length of the CDR3 is 20 residues. The CDR3 is CSARVERTGVFRGSNQPQHF. The DNA of the CDR3 is TGCAGTGCTAGGGTAGAGAGGACAGGGGTTTTCCGGGGGAGCAATCAGCCCCAGCATTTT.

The chain combines TRBV4-3 with TRBJ2-6; TRBD1 matches 9 bases. Germline assignment: CDR1 LGHNA and CDR2 YSLEER. Germline trimming cut 0 bases from V and 0 bases from J; bases unmatched to any gene: 9. This CDR3 is built from 20 residues. The CDR3 here is CASSQDLSQGATSGANVLTF. Written as DNA, the CDR3 is TGCGCCAGCAGCCAAGATCTATCACAGGGGGCAACCTCTGGGGCCAACGTCCTGACTTTC.

The rearrangement joins TRBV5-1 to TRBJ2-7, with D possibly being TRBD2 (5 bases). The CDR3 has 15 amino acids. V lost 0 bases and J lost 5, with 15 bases in between. The germline V gene has CDR1 SGHRS and CDR2 YFSETQ. The CDR3 reads CASSLAASRSHEQYF. The CDR3 nucleotides are TGCGCCAGCAGCTTGGCCGCTAGCCGGAGCCACGAGCAGTACTTC.

The V and J genes are TRBV15 and TRBJ2-5; tentatively, D is TRBD1 (5 bases). Germline V gene data show CDR1 as LNHNV and CDR2 as YYDKDF (reference sequence). V was clipped by 1 base and J by 5 bases, with 17 bases between them. The CDR3 length is 16 residues. The CDR3: CATSRGQGGMIETQYF. The CDR3 DNA is TGTGCCACCAGCAGAGGGCAGGGTGGGATGATTGAGACCCAGTACTTC.

This clonotype has a count of ten or more. J is TRBJ2-1 and V is TRBV7-8; 10 nucleotides align to TRBD2. Trimming removed 4 bases from V and 0 bases from J; junction bases left unmatched: 3. This CDR3 has 16 amino acids. CDR1 and CDR2 (germline): SGHVS, FQNEAQ. CDR3: CASSSSGRGSYNEQFF. The CDR3 DNA is TGTGCCAGCAGCTCTAGCGGGAGAGGCTCCTACAATGAGCAGTTCTTC.